The 2 T cell receptor beta chains presented below share a single source sample, sequenced in a study of T cell responses to AZD1222 COVID-19 vaccine (dated by TCRdb to about 2021). Library preparation used the immunoSEQ multiplex PCR assay. The table comes from immuneACCESS by way of TCRdb, which keeps in-frame sequences with V and J called. Part of the clones is missing from these tables; in studies checked, under half for an unresolved V gene and the rest for unknown reasons. This sample lists approximately 210,000 clones; around 94% were detected once. Around 1.7% of the sample is held by the ten biggest clonotypes. According to the study, the label for this sample's time point signals: about 28 days (+/-7) after the second vaccine dose. What the treatment or condition label conveys for this sample: meningococcal conjugate vaccine given as trial control. Sequencing was performed on peripheral blood, taken 28 days after the second dose of the MenACWY control vaccine. The receptor set was obtained from an adult who received the MenACWY meningococcal vaccine as a control.

The chain has TRBV5-1 and TRBJ2-3; D uncertain. The CDR3 runs to 15 residues. The germline gives CDR1 SGHRS, CDR2 YFSETQ. The V end was cut by 0 bases, the J end by 2 bases, with 10 bases between. The CDR3 DNA is TGCGCCAGCAGCTTGGTCCCGGCGACCACAGATACGCAGTATTTT. Translation: CASSLVPATTDTQYF.

The CDR3 here is CASSLGREEAFF. For the CDR3, the DNA is TGTGCCAGCAGTTTGGGGCGTGAGGAAGCTTTCTTT. The V gene is TRBV7-9, the J gene TRBJ1-1; D perhaps matches TRBD1 (5 bases). This CDR3 has 12 amino acids. Trimming cost V 6 bases and J 8 bases, with 13 bases left between them. Germline V lookup: CDR1 SEHNR, CDR2 FQNEAQ (reference sequence).